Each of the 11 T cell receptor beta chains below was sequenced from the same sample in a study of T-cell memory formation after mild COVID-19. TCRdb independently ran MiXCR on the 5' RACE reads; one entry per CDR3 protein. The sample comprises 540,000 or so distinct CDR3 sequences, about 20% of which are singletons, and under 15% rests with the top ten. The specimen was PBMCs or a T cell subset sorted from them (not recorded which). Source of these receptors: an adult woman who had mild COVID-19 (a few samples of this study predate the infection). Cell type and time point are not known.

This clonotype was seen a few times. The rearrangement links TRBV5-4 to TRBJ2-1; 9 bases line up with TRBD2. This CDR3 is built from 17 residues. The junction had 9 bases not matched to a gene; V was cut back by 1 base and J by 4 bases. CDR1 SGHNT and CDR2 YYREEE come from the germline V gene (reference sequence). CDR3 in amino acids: CASSLKGLAGDYNEQFF. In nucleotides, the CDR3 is TGTGCCAGCAGCTTGAAAGGCTTAGCGGGAGATTACAATGAGCAGTTCTTC.

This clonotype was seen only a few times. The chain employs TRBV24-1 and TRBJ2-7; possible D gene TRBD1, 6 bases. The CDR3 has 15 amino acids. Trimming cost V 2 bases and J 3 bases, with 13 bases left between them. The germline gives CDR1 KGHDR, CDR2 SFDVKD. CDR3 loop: CATSDSQGTRYEQYF. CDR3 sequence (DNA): TGTGCCACCAGTGATTCACAGGGAACTCGCTACGAGCAGTACTTC.

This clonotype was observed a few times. The CDR3 loop reads CASSVRRGDEQYF. Written as DNA, the CDR3 is TGTGCCAGCTCAGTCCGAAGGGGCGACGAGCAGTACTTC. J is TRBJ2-7 and V is TRBV25-1; perhaps TRBD1 as D (5 bases). Germline CDR1 reads MGHDK; CDR2 reads SYGVNS. Trimming took 8 bases from V and 5 from J, leaving 16 bases between them. CDR3 length: 13 residues.

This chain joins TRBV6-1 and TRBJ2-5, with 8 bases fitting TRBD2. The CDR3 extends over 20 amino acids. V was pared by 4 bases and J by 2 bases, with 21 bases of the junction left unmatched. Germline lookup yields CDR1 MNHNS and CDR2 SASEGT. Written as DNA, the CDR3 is TGTGCCAGCAGTGTTTACCTACTAGCGGACCGCCCAGCATTGCAAGAGACCCAGTACTTC. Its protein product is CASSVYLLADRPALQETQYF.

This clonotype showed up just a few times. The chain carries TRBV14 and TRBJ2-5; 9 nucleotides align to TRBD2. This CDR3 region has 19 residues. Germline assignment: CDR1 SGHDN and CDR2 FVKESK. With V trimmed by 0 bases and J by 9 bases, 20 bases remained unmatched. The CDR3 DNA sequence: TGTGCCAGCAGCCAAGATTTGGCGGGGGGGCATTCCCCCCGAGTGGCCCAGTACTTC. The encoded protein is CASSQDLAGGHSPRVAQYF.

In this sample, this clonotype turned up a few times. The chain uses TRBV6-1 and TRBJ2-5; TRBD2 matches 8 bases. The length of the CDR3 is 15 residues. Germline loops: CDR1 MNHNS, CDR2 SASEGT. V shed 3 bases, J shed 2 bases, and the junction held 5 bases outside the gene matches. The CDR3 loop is CASSDSGGDQETQYF. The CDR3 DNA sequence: TGTGCCAGCAGTGACAGCGGGGGAGATCAAGAGACCCAGTACTTC.

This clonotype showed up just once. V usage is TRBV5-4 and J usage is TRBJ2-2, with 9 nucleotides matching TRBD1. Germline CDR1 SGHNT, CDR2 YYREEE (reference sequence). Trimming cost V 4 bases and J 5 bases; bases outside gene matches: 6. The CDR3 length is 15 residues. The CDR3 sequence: CASSLQGAETGELFF. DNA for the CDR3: TGTGCCAGCAGCCTACAGGGGGCGGAGACCGGGGAGCTGTTTTTT.

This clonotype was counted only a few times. The CDR3 reads CASSLTGFITEAFF. Written as DNA, the CDR3 is TGTGCCAGCAGTTTGACAGGGTTCATCACTGAAGCTTTCTTT. J is TRBJ1-1 and V is TRBV2; the match to TRBD1 covers 7 bases. J lost 4 bases, V lost 5 bases, and 7 bases had no gene match. The germline gives CDR1 SNHLY, CDR2 FYNNEI. This CDR3 is 14 amino acids long.

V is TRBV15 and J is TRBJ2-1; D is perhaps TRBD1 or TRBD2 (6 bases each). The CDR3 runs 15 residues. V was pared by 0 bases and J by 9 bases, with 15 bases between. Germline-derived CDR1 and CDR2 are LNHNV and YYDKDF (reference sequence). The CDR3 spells CATSRDAKGGTEQFF. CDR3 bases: TGTGCCACCAGCAGAGATGCTAAGGGGGGTACTGAGCAGTTCTTC.

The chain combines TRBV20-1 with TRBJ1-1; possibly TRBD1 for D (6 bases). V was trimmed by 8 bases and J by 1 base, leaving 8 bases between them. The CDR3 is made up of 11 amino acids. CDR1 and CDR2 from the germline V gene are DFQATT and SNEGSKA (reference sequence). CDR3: CSPRGNTEAFF. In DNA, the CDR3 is TGCAGTCCCAGGGGGAACACTGAAGCTTTCTTT.

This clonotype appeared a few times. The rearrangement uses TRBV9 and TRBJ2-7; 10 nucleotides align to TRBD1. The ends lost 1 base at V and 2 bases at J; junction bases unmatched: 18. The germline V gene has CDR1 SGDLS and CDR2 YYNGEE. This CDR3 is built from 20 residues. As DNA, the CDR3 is TGTGCCAGCAGCGTATCATCTCGTGTGGGACAGGGGACTTCGACCTACGAGCAGTACTTC. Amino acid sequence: CASSVSSRVGQGTSTYEQYF.